This T cell receptor (beta chain) came from a study of blood T cell repertoires in COVID-19. The authors' processing: Nucleated cell counts were estimated from reference gene primer amplification. Clones were sequenced by immunoSEQ multiplex PCR, and TCRdb holds only the in-frame ones, with some missing. V and J calls and clone size come straight from that table; D and trimming were deduced from the DNA. The sample holds fewer than 90,000 clones, more than 65% seen once. Trimming stripped 0 bases from V and 4 bases from J, with 7 bases between. This CDR3 has 13 residues. The chain has TRBV5-3 and TRBJ1-1; D gene ambiguous. TRBV5-3 is an open reading frame, and its role is uncertain. This TCR was recovered from a man aged 50 or older with acute or convalescent COVID-19. Material: peripheral blood. The CDR3 bases are TGTGCCAGAAGCTTGGCAGGCCCCACTGAAGCTTTCTTT. Translating gives CARSLAGPTEAFF.